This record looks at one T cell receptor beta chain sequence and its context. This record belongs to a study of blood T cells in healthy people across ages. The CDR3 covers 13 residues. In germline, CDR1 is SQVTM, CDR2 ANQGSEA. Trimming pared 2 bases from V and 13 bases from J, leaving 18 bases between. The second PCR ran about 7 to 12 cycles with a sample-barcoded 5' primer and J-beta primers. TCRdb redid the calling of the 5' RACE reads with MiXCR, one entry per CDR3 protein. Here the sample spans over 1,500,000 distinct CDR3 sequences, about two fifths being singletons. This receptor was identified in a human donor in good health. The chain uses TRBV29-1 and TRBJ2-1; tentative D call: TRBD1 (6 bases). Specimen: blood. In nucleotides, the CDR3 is TGCAGCGTTGAACAGGGGCTCGGTGAGACCCAGTTCTTC. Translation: CSVEQGLGETQFF.